The rows below give T cell receptor beta chains drawn from one sample of a study of early T cells in non-severe SARS-CoV-2 infection. TCRdb processed the 5' RACE reads anew with MiXCR; each CDR3 protein has one entry. The top ten hold under 7% of the sample, which has 55,000 to 80,000 distinct CDR3 sequences, roughly 11% seen once. This specimen consisted of whole blood, obtained at baseline. All receptors derive from an adult who was a healthcare worker with PCR-confirmed SARS-CoV-2 infection or an uninfected control (not recorded which). The CDR3 runs from the conserved cysteine through the conserved F or W. Fields, in order: J gene, D gene, CDR3 length, clone size, V gene, CDR3 DNA, CDR3 protein. D genes are given only for firm matches. A clone size is listed for some rows: how often the clone was seen (once, few, many), or a class if it is expanded.

j_gene: TRBJ1-1
d_gene: .
len: 12
abundance: few
v_gene: TRBV7-2
CDR3nt: TGTGCCAGCAGCTTAGTACAGGTCTCAGCTTTCTTT
CDR3aa: CASSLVQVSAFF

j_gene: TRBJ2-6
d_gene: .
len: 17
abundance: few
v_gene: TRBV6-6
CDR3nt: TGTGCCAGCCACAACCTACAGGAGCTCTCTGGGGCCAACGTCCTGACTTTC
CDR3aa: CASHNLQELSGANVLTF

j_gene: TRBJ1-1
d_gene: .
len: 13
abundance: few
v_gene: TRBV2
CDR3nt: TGTGCCAGCAGTGTGGCCGAGGGAACTGAAGCTTTCTTT
CDR3aa: CASSVAEGTEAFF

j_gene: TRBJ2-1
d_gene: .
len: 13
abundance: few
v_gene: TRBV18
CDR3nt: TGTGCCAGCTCACCACGAGGGGACAATGAGCAGTTCTTC
CDR3aa: CASSPRGDNEQFF

j_gene: TRBJ2-4
d_gene: .
len: 12
abundance: few
v_gene: TRBV7-2
CDR3nt: TGTGCCAGCAGCCCAGGGGCGGGTCCCCCTAACTTC
CDR3aa: CASSPGAGPPNF

j_gene: TRBJ2-5
d_gene: .
len: 11
abundance: few
v_gene: TRBV18
CDR3nt: TGTGCCAGCTCACGTCTCCAGACCCAGTACTTC
CDR3aa: CASSRLQTQYF

j_gene: TRBJ2-1
d_gene: TRBD2
len: 13
abundance: .
v_gene: TRBV6-2/TRBV6-3
CDR3nt: TGTGCCAGCAGCCGGGCGGGAGTCAATGAGCAGTTCTTC
CDR3aa: CASSRAGVNEQFF

j_gene: TRBJ2-7
d_gene: .
len: 11
abundance: .
v_gene: TRBV29-1
CDR3nt: TGCAGCGCAATGACAGGAAACGAGCAGTACTTC
CDR3aa: CSAMTGNEQYF

j_gene: TRBJ2-3
d_gene: TRBD2
len: 14
abundance: many
v_gene: TRBV5-1
CDR3nt: TGCGCCAGCAGCTCGACTAGCGGCACAGATACGCAGTATTTT
CDR3aa: CASSSTSGTDTQYF

j_gene: TRBJ2-7
d_gene: .
len: 12
abundance: few
v_gene: TRBV10-3
CDR3nt: TGTGCCATCAGGGAAACAGGAAACGAGCAGTACTTC
CDR3aa: CAIRETGNEQYF

j_gene: TRBJ1-4
d_gene: .
len: 13
abundance: .
v_gene: TRBV29-1
CDR3nt: TGCAGCGCTGGACGGGATCCCGGGGAAAAACTGTTTTTT
CDR3aa: CSAGRDPGEKLFF

j_gene: TRBJ2-4
d_gene: .
len: 13
abundance: .
v_gene: TRBV29-1
CDR3nt: TGCAGCGTTCGGGACCCCGCCAAAAACATTCAGTACTTC
CDR3aa: CSVRDPAKNIQYF

j_gene: TRBJ2-5
d_gene: .
len: 14
abundance: .
v_gene: TRBV11-2
CDR3nt: TGTGCCAGCAGCGCCCGACGGTACCAAGAGACCCAGTACTTC
CDR3aa: CASSARRYQETQYF

j_gene: TRBJ1-4
d_gene: .
len: 15
abundance: few
v_gene: TRBV7-9
CDR3nt: TGTGCCAGCAGCTCTGACGGTGGGACTAATGAAAAACTGTTTTTT
CDR3aa: CASSSDGGTNEKLFF

j_gene: TRBJ1-2
d_gene: .
len: 12
abundance: many
v_gene: TRBV12-3/TRBV12-4
CDR3nt: TGTGCCAGCAGTGACAGGTTCTATGGCTACACCTTC
CDR3aa: CASSDRFYGYTF

j_gene: TRBJ2-3
d_gene: TRBD2
len: 16
abundance: few
v_gene: TRBV4-3
CDR3nt: TGCGCCAGCAGCCAAGGTAAAGCGGGATCCACAGATACGCAGTATTTT
CDR3aa: CASSQGKAGSTDTQYF

j_gene: TRBJ1-1
d_gene: TRBD1
len: 14
abundance: many
v_gene: TRBV5-1
CDR3nt: TGCGCCAGCAGCTTGGGAGGGGGCGAAACTGAAGCTTTCTTT
CDR3aa: CASSLGGGETEAFF

j_gene: TRBJ2-7
d_gene: .
len: 13
abundance: many
v_gene: TRBV20-1
CDR3nt: TGCAGTGCTAGTCAGCCGGGAGTAAGGGAGCAGTACTTC
CDR3aa: CSASQPGVREQYF

j_gene: TRBJ2-3
d_gene: .
len: 17
abundance: few
v_gene: TRBV18
CDR3nt: TGTGCCAGCTCACCAAACGGCGGGCATGGGGGCACAGATACGCAGTATTTT
CDR3aa: CASSPNGGHGGTDTQYF

j_gene: TRBJ2-1
d_gene: .
len: 15
abundance: .
v_gene: TRBV20-1
CDR3nt: TGCAGTGCTAGCGTGGGCGGTGGGGTCTACAATGAGCAGTTCTTC
CDR3aa: CSASVGGGVYNEQFF

j_gene: TRBJ1-1
d_gene: TRBD1
len: 16
abundance: few
v_gene: TRBV6-5
CDR3nt: TGTGCCAGCAGTTACGGGGCAGGGGGCTCGAACACTGAAGCTTTCTTT
CDR3aa: CASSYGAGGSNTEAFF

j_gene: TRBJ1-1
d_gene: .
len: 14
abundance: many
v_gene: TRBV18
CDR3nt: TGTGCCAGCTCACCAAAGGCCTGGGACACTGAAGCTTTCTTT
CDR3aa: CASSPKAWDTEAFF

j_gene: TRBJ2-3
d_gene: TRBD1
len: 13
abundance: .
v_gene: TRBV18
CDR3nt: TGTGCCAGCTCACCAAACAGGGGAGATACGCAGTATTTT
CDR3aa: CASSPNRGDTQYF

j_gene: TRBJ2-1
d_gene: .
len: 13
abundance: .
v_gene: TRBV6-2/TRBV6-3
CDR3nt: TGTGCCAGCAGAACGAGCTCCTACAATGAGCAGTTCTTC
CDR3aa: CASRTSSYNEQFF

j_gene: TRBJ2-3
d_gene: .
len: 13
abundance: .
v_gene: TRBV7-6
CDR3nt: TGTGCCAGCAGCTTTCTGTTCGTGGATACGCAGTATTTT
CDR3aa: CASSFLFVDTQYF

j_gene: TRBJ2-1
d_gene: TRBD2
len: 17
abundance: few
v_gene: TRBV5-5
CDR3nt: TGTGCCAGCAGCTTGGTTCCTAGCGGGAGATTTTACAATGAGCAGTTCTTC
CDR3aa: CASSLVPSGRFYNEQFF

j_gene: TRBJ2-7
d_gene: .
len: 14
abundance: many
v_gene: TRBV5-1
CDR3nt: TGCGCCAGCAGCCGATCCAGGGACTCCTACGAGCAGTACTTC
CDR3aa: CASSRSRDSYEQYF

j_gene: TRBJ2-4
d_gene: .
len: 13
abundance: once
v_gene: TRBV7-2
CDR3nt: TGTGCCAGCAGCTTGGCGGCCCCCCGGGTTCAGTACTTC
CDR3aa: CASSLAAPRVQYF

j_gene: TRBJ2-3
d_gene: TRBD2
len: 17
abundance: .
v_gene: TRBV20-1
CDR3nt: TGCAGTGCTAGCCCGGGACTAGCGGGGGGGCCAACAGATACGCAGTATTTT
CDR3aa: CSASPGLAGGPTDTQYF

j_gene: TRBJ2-3
d_gene: TRBD2
len: 17
abundance: many
v_gene: TRBV3-1
CDR3nt: TGTGCCAGCAGCCGATTTACTAGCGGGACTAGCACAGATACGCAGTATTTT
CDR3aa: CASSRFTSGTSTDTQYF